This T cell receptor beta chain was documented in a study of preoperative IRX-2 immunotherapy in early breast cancer. Clones were read by immunoSEQ multiplex PCR, and TCRdb kept only the in-frame ones, dropping some. The sample carries fewer than 25,000 clones, over 85% recorded once. The treatment here: preoperative locoregional IRX-2 cytokine immunotherapy. Preoperative locoregional IRX-2 cytokine immunotherapy was tested in the phase Ib source study. J gave up 4 bases and V 4 bases, and 4 bases lay outside the gene matches. Germline CDR1 and CDR2: MNHEY and SVGAGI. This CDR3 comprises 14 residues. The clonotype originates from a human donor with breast cancer. The chain recombines TRBV6-5 with TRBJ1-2, with 9 bases fitting TRBD1. Sequencing was performed on tumor tissue, taken after IRX-2 immunotherapy. CDR3 in amino acids: CASSSGQGSYGYTF. The CDR3 DNA reads as TGTGCCAGCAGTTCTGGACAGGGGTCCTATGGCTACACCTTC.